These 30 T cell receptor beta chains share one sample of origin, sequenced in a study of blood T cell repertoires in COVID-19 (TCRdb year 2020). Library generation was performed with the immunoSEQ multiplex PCR assay. Sourced from immuneACCESS, this table was stored by TCRdb with only in-frame sequences that have V and J called. A share of the clones is absent; for the studies checked, an unresolved V gene accounts for under half, and the remainder has no known explanation. The sample has around 150,000 clones on record, more than 60% of them singletons. The ten most abundant clones make up 2.8% of the sample. The material sequenced was peripheral blood. All receptors come from a man aged 70 or older with acute or convalescent COVID-19.

V is TRBV20-1 and J is TRBJ2-3; D remains unclear. From germline, CDR1 is DFQATT and CDR2 SNEGSKA (reference sequence). This CDR3 region has 11 residues. Trimming cost V 8 bases and J 1 base, with 7 bases left between them. CDR3 sequence (DNA): TGCAGTTGGCAGGGCACAGATACGCAGTATTTT. This codes for CSWQGTDTQYF.

The chain combines TRBV24-1 with TRBJ2-5; TRBD2 aligns across 10 bases. V lost 9 bases and J lost 3; bases outside the gene matches: 12. Per germline, CDR1 KGHDR and CDR2 SFDVKD. This CDR3 is 16 amino acids long. The CDR3 region has the DNA TGTGCCACCTCATCTGCCCACGGACTAGCGGAAGAGACCCAGTACTTC. Translated: CATSSAHGLAEETQYF.

The chain couples TRBV5-4 to TRBJ2-7; possibly TRBD2 for D (7 bases). V was trimmed by 2 bases and J by 3 bases, leaving 18 bases between them. Per germline, CDR1 SGHNT and CDR2 YYREEE (reference sequence). The CDR3 consists of 16 residues. CDR3 residues: CASSLARKGGHYEQYF. CDR3 coding DNA: TGTGCCAGCAGCTTAGCCCGTAAGGGGGGGCACTACGAGCAGTACTTC.

The CDR3 spells CASSQDNRGLYEQYF. CDR3 sequence (DNA): TGCGCCAGCAGCCAAGATAACAGGGGCCTCTACGAGCAGTACTTC. This chain uses TRBV4-3 with TRBJ2-7, with 7 positions matching TRBD1. Trimming cost V 0 bases and J 3 bases; bases outside gene matches: 5. Per germline, CDR1 LGHNA and CDR2 YSLEER. The CDR3 extends over 15 amino acids.

This clone occurred once. This sequence joins TRBV3-1 (or the pseudogene TRBV3-2) and TRBJ2-2; the match to TRBD2 covers 10 bases. The germline gives CDR1 LGHDT, CDR2 YNNKEL (reference sequence). This CDR3 region has 15 residues. With 3 bases clipped from V and 6 bases from J, the junction kept 4 bases outside the gene matches. This chain's CDR3 is CASSQKRGGPGELFF. In DNA form, the CDR3 reads TGTGCCAGCAGCCAGAAGCGGGGGGGCCCCGGGGAGCTGTTTTTT.

This clone is a singleton in its sample. The chain is built from TRBV10-3 and TRBJ1-2; D unclear. V dropped 2 bases and J dropped 2 bases, with 9 bases sitting between them. The CDR3 is 14 amino acids. The germline CDR1 and CDR2 sequences are ENHRY and SYGVKD. The CDR3 bases are TGTGCCATCAGTGAGAGCCTCAAGAACTATGGCTACACCTTC. Residues: CAISESLKNYGYTF.

The gene calls are TRBV7-9 and TRBJ1-3; D might be TRBD1 (5 bases). The CDR3 extends over 15 amino acids. CDR1 SEHNR and CDR2 FQNEAQ come from the germline V gene (reference sequence). V dropped 3 bases and J dropped 1 base, with 10 bases sitting between them. CDR3 in DNA: TGTGCCAGCAGCTTGGGACTGTCTTCTGGAAACACCATATATTTT. This codes for CASSLGLSSGNTIYF.

V is TRBV29-1 and J is TRBJ2-1, with D possibly being TRBD2 (5 bases). V lost 1 base to trimming and J lost 1 base, with 8 bases between them. This CDR3 comprises 14 residues. Germline CDR1 SQVTM, CDR2 ANQGSEA. Here the CDR3 reads CSVEGGPSYNEQFF. The CDR3 bases are TGCAGCGTTGAAGGCGGGCCTTCCTACAATGAGCAGTTCTTC.

This clone was found once. The J gene is TRBJ1-4, the V gene TRBV13; D ambiguous. In germline, CDR1 is PRHDT, CDR2 FYEKMQ (reference sequence). This CDR3 comprises 15 residues. V dropped 2 bases and J dropped 2 bases, with 9 bases sitting between them. CDR3 protein: CASSLSRVTNEKLFF. The DNA of the CDR3 is TGTGCCAGCAGCTTAAGCCGGGTGACTAATGAAAAACTGTTTTTT.

The rearrangement uses TRBV5-4 and TRBJ2-1; 10 positions agree with TRBD1. The ends lost 0 bases at V and 6 bases at J; junction bases unmatched: 6. The CDR3 is 16 residues long. Germline V gene lookup returns CDR1 SGHNT and CDR2 YYREEE (reference sequence). The CDR3 spells CASSLAGGQGGNEQFF. The CDR3 nucleotides are TGTGCCAGCAGCTTGGCCGGAGGACAGGGGGGCAATGAGCAGTTCTTC.

This sequence joins TRBV5-1 and TRBJ2-5; weak D call: TRBD1 (5 bases). Per germline, CDR1 SGHRS and CDR2 YFSETQ. V was trimmed by 5 bases and J by 5 bases, leaving 10 bases between them. The CDR3 has 12 amino acids. The CDR3 DNA reads TGCGCCAGCAGAAAGGGGTTGGAGACCCAGTACTTC. This gives the protein CASRKGLETQYF.

This clone was counted between two and nine times. The J gene is TRBJ2-7, the V gene TRBV11-3; unclear D gene. The CDR3 has 14 amino acids. Per the germline V gene, CDR1 is SGHNT and CDR2 is YENEEA. V lost 5 bases and J 0 bases, leaving 11 bases between the germline ends. CDR3 loop: CASSPRSFSYEQYF. CDR3 bases: TGTGCCAGCAGCCCACGGAGTTTCTCCTACGAGCAGTACTTC.

The CDR3 sequence is CASSLEQGGYTF. The CDR3 region has the DNA TGTGCCAGCAGCCTCGAGCAGGGTGGCTACACCTTC. The chain joins TRBV5-6 to TRBJ1-2; D is possibly TRBD1 (5 bases). Germline lookup yields CDR1 SGHDT and CDR2 YYEEEE. V was pared by 4 bases and J by 7 bases, with 11 bases between. The CDR3 extends over 12 amino acids.

The chain carries TRBV28 and TRBJ2-5; perhaps TRBD1 as D (5 bases). Germline V gene sequence: CDR1 MDHEN, CDR2 SYDVKM. The CDR3 totals 10 residues. The V end was cut by 11 bases, the J end by 12 bases, with 16 bases between. DNA for the CDR3: TGTGCCCTTCCAACCGCGACAGAGTACTTC. Translating gives CALPTATEYF.

J is TRBJ2-7 and V is TRBV6-5; 10 nucleotides line up with TRBD2. The CDR3 covers 15 residues. The V and J ends lost 1 base and 4 bases, in that order; junction bases with no gene match: 4. Germline assignment: CDR1 MNHEY and CDR2 SVGAGI. The CDR3 coding sequence is TGTGCCAGCAGTTACTATAGCGGGGGGCCGTACGAGCAGTACTTC. Its translation: CASSYYSGGPYEQYF.

V and J are TRBV24-1 and TRBJ2-7; no firm D call. Germline V CDR1 and CDR2: KGHDR, SFDVKD. This CDR3 has 12 amino acids. The V gene lost 7 bases and the J gene lost 2 bases, with 8 bases spanning the gap. The CDR3 region is CATSPVAYEQYF. The CDR3, as DNA: TGTGCCACCAGCCCCGTCGCCTACGAGCAGTACTTC.

The CDR3 is CASTPPIAANTGELFF. The CDR3 nucleotides are TGCGCCAGCACCCCCCCTATAGCGGCGAACACCGGGGAGCTGTTTTTT. V and J are TRBV5-1 and TRBJ2-2; a weak D match, TRBD2 (6 bases). CDR1 is SGHRS and CDR2 is YFSETQ in the germline V gene. CDR3 length: 16 residues. V was pared by 6 bases and J by 0 bases, with 15 bases between.

V usage is TRBV7-8 and J usage is TRBJ1-3; D gene ambiguous. This CDR3 is built from 12 residues. The germline V gene encodes CDR1 SGHVS and CDR2 FQNEAQ. Between the trimmed V and J ends, which lost 6 bases and 3 bases, there was a span of 6 bases. The CDR3 DNA is TGTGCCAGCAGTTCCTATGGAAACACCATATATTTT. Protein sequence: CASSSYGNTIYF.

CDR3 loop: CASSGPGLAGGTQYF. DNA of the CDR3: TGTGCCAGTAGTGGACCCGGACTAGCAGGGGGGACCCAGTACTTC. V is TRBV19 and J is TRBJ2-5; D possibly corresponds to TRBD2 (8 bases). CDR1 and CDR2 from the germline V gene are LNHDA and SQIVND (reference sequence). The CDR3 runs 15 residues. Trimming took 5 bases from V and 7 from J, leaving 20 bases between them.

Comments on this clone: The junction and the germline gene differ at one end; a read error may be behind it. V gene TRBV2 combines with J gene TRBJ2-2, with 9 bases matching TRBD1. Looked up from germline, CDR1 is SNHLY and CDR2 is FYNNEI. The CDR3 loop spans 15 amino acids. CDR3 coding DNA: TGTGCCAGCAGTGTCCCGGGACAGGGCACCGGCGAGCTGTTTTTT. It specifies CASSVPGQGTGELFF.

V gene TRBV5-1 combines with J gene TRBJ2-3, with TRBD2 as a possible D gene (6 bases). Germline V gene sequence: CDR1 SGHRS, CDR2 YFSETQ. Trimming shortened V by 5 bases and J by 6 bases, and 19 bases separated the two germline ends. The CDR3 spans 15 residues. The CDR3 spells CASRGSGTRSDTQYF. The CDR3 nucleotides read TGCGCCAGCAGGGGTTCCGGGACTCGTTCTGATACGCAGTATTTT.

This clone has only a few counts. V usage is TRBV5-6 and J usage is TRBJ2-7; D perhaps matches TRBD1 (7 bases). Trimming shortened V by 4 bases and J by 2 bases, and 16 bases separated the two germline ends. This CDR3 has 15 amino acids. The V gene's germline CDR1 is SGHDT and CDR2 YYEEEE. The CDR3 sequence: CASSPLQGRTYEQYF. Written as DNA, the CDR3 is TGTGCCAGCAGCCCTTTACAGGGGAGGACCTACGAGCAGTACTTC.

V gene TRBV6-6 combines with J gene TRBJ2-2; 12 bases align to TRBD2. The V segment lost 6 bases and the J segment 6 bases; nucleotides outside the gene matches: 8. CDR3 size: 16 residues. Germline V CDR1 and CDR2: MNHNY, SVGAGI (reference sequence). CDR3 DNA sequence: TGTGCCAGCAGCCCCACTAGCGGGGGGATCGCCGGGGAGCTGTTTTTT. Translated: CASSPTSGGIAGELFF.

This chain joins TRBV10-3 and TRBJ1-1; D is unresolved. The CDR3 has 13 amino acids. CDR1 and CDR2 from the germline V gene are ENHRY and SYGVKD. Trimming removed 4 bases from V and 5 bases from J, with 11 bases in between. The CDR3 nucleotides are TGTGCCATCAGTGGCCCGGGATTTACTGAAGCTTTCTTT. Protein sequence: CAISGPGFTEAFF.

V usage is TRBV7-3 and J usage is TRBJ2-5; D might be TRBD2 (6 bases). The CDR3 consists of 16 residues. Germline CDR1 reads SGHTA; CDR2 reads FQGTGA. V was trimmed by 1 base and J by 5 bases, leaving 17 bases between them. The CDR3: CASSLSGGTGRETQYF. For the CDR3, the DNA is TGTGCCAGCAGCTTAAGCGGCGGGACGGGACGGGAGACCCAGTACTTC. The complete variable domain, with remaining parts taken from reference TRBV7-3 and TRBJ2-5, reads GAGVSQTPSNKVTEKGKYVELRCDPISGHTALYWYRQSLGQGPEFLIYFQGTGAADDSGLPNDRFFAVRPEGSVSTLKIQRTERGDSAVYLCASSLSGGTGRETQYFGPGTRLLVL.

This chain uses TRBV7-8 with TRBJ2-7; D might be TRBD2 (7 bases). Between the trimmed V and J ends, which lost 1 base and 5 bases, there was a span of 15 bases. CDR1 SGHVS and CDR2 FQNEAQ come from the germline V gene. This CDR3 has 15 residues. The CDR3 coding sequence is TGTGCCAGCAGCTTAGAGTTCCGGGGGGCGGACGAGCAGTACTTC. This translates into CASSLEFRGADEQYF.

V gene TRBV5-6 combines with J gene TRBJ1-1; no clear D gene. Looked up from germline, CDR1 is SGHDT and CDR2 is YYEEEE. The V and J ends lost 3 bases and 7 bases respectively, with 13 bases between them. This CDR3 spans 13 amino acids. The CDR3 DNA follows: TGTGCCAGCAGCTCGACCGGAGGGAATGAAGCTTTCTTT. Residues: CASSSTGGNEAFF.

The chain uses TRBV5-1 and TRBJ2-7; 7 bases agree with TRBD1. Germline V gene data show CDR1 as SGHRS and CDR2 as YFSETQ. V lost 1 base, J lost 6 bases, and 1 base stayed unmatched. The CDR3 length is 12 residues. CDR3 residues: CASSLQGVEQYF. The CDR3 DNA reads as TGCGCCAGCAGCTTGCAGGGGGTCGAGCAGTACTTC.

The V call is TRBV10-3, the J call TRBJ1-2; D perhaps matches TRBD1 (6 bases). The ends were cut back, 0 bases at V and 8 bases at J, with 13 bases in the middle. The CDR3 has 14 amino acids. From germline, CDR1 is ENHRY and CDR2 SYGVKD. CDR3 in DNA: TGTGCCATCAGTGAGTCAAGGACAGTGCACGGCTACACCTTC. Translated, it gives CAISESRTVHGYTF.

This clone was observed a single time. V gene TRBV5-1 combines with J gene TRBJ2-2; D gene unclear. The ends were cut back, 2 bases at V and 1 base at J, with 6 bases in the middle. Germline assignment: CDR1 SGHRS and CDR2 YFSETQ. The CDR3 loop spans 14 amino acids. CDR3 residues: CASSLIGNTGELFF. DNA for the CDR3: TGCGCCAGCAGCTTAATCGGGAACACCGGGGAGCTGTTTTTT.